This TCR beta chain came from a study of blood T cells in healthy people across ages. General study points: Older age coincided with a roughly linear decline in TCR beta diversity per million T cells. Because sorting was not performed, PBMCs prevented conclusive naive versus antigen-experienced comparison.

Primed by a sample-barcoded 5' primer and a J-beta primer mix, a second PCR proceeded for about 6 to 11 cycles. Each CDR3 protein is one row after TCRdb ran MiXCR on the 5' RACE reads. The table includes 600,000 to 800,000 distinct CDR3 sequences, roughly half detected once. The CDR3 has 12 amino acids. The germline V gene encodes CDR1 LGHDT and CDR2 YNNKEL (reference sequence). V lost 1 base and J lost 7, with 8 bases in between. The sample holds many counts of this clonotype. Its antigen is still unknown. Sequencing was done on a sample of blood. The sequence was obtained from a woman of 80 years or more in good health. This chain uses TRBV3-1 with TRBJ2-7; D is uncertain. CDR3 bases: TGTGCCAGCAGCCAAGTTGCCGTAGAGCAGTACTTC. This sequence encodes CASSQVAVEQYF.